These T cell receptor beta chains were read from a single sample in a study of cytomegalovirus exposure and HLA in healthy donors. The repertoire was sequenced with immunoSEQ multiplex PCR; TCRdb's copy has only in-frame clones and lacks some. Among 35,000 to 50,000 clones listed, roughly 93% were seen once. Material: PBMCs. These receptors came from a woman under 30 in good health and CMV-seronegative. CDR3s include the opening cysteine and the closing phenylalanine or tryptophan. Fields, in order: clone size, V gene, D gene, J gene, CDR3 DNA, CDR3 protein. D genes are given only for firm matches. Expanded clones are given a class, and other clones once, few, many or no size at all.

clone size: .; V gene: TRBV5-1; D gene: TRBD2; J gene: TRBJ2-7; CDR3 DNA: TGCGCCAGCAGCTTGTCCCCGGGGGGGGCAGTCGATTCCTACGAGCAGTACTTC; CDR3 protein: CASSLSPGGAVDSYEQYF
clone size: .; V gene: TRBV29-1; D gene: TRBD2; J gene: TRBJ2-1; CDR3 DNA: TGCAGCGTTGAATGGCTAGCGGGCGGGGGCGCGTTCTTC; CDR3 protein: CSVEWLAGGGAFF
clone size: .; V gene: TRBV2; D gene: TRBD2; J gene: TRBJ2-5; CDR3 DNA: TGTGCCAGCAGTGAATCCCTAGCGGGGGGCGGGGAGACCCAGTACTTC; CDR3 protein: CASSESLAGGGETQYF
clone size: .; V gene: TRBV2; D gene: TRBD2; J gene: TRBJ2-1; CDR3 DNA: TGTGCCAGCGATAGCGGGAGGGCCAGTTACAATGAGCAGTTCTTC; CDR3 protein: CASDSGRASYNEQFF
clone size: .; V gene: TRBV23-1; D gene: TRBD2; J gene: TRBJ2-5; CDR3 DNA: TGCGCCAGCAGTCGAGCTAGCGGGAGGGAAGAGACCCAGTACTTC; CDR3 protein: CASSRASGREETQYF
clone size: .; V gene: TRBV18; D gene: TRBD1; J gene: TRBJ2-1; CDR3 DNA: TGTGCCAGCTCCCCTTACCCCGTATGGACAGGGGTCGTTCGCGCTAATGAGCAGTTCTTC; CDR3 protein: CASSPYPVWTGVVRANEQFF
clone size: .; V gene: TRBV18; D gene: TRBD1; J gene: TRBJ2-7; CDR3 DNA: TGTGCCAGCTCACCACCGGGACAGGGGGCCTACGAGCAGTACTTC; CDR3 protein: CASSPPGQGAYEQYF
clone size: .; V gene: TRBV21-1; D gene: .; J gene: TRBJ1-3; CDR3 DNA: TGTGCCAGCAGCAGTTGGGTAGCTACCGCACGAAACACCATATATTTT; CDR3 protein: CASSSWVATARNTIYF
clone size: .; V gene: TRBV6-1; D gene: TRBD2; J gene: TRBJ2-3; CDR3 DNA: TGTGCCAGCAGTGAAGGACTAGCGGGAGTCGCTAGCACAGATACGCAGTATTTT; CDR3 protein: CASSEGLAGVASTDTQYF
clone size: .; V gene: TRBV5-1; D gene: .; J gene: TRBJ1-4; CDR3 DNA: TGCGCCAGCAGGTCCTCTAATGAAAAACTGTTTTTT; CDR3 protein: CASRSSNEKLFF
clone size: .; V gene: TRBV10-1; D gene: TRBD2; J gene: TRBJ2-7; CDR3 DNA: TGCGCCAGCAGATCGGGACTAGCGGGAGGTGGGGCCTACGAGCAGTACTTC; CDR3 protein: CASRSGLAGGGAYEQYF
clone size: .; V gene: TRBV6-5; D gene: TRBD1; J gene: TRBJ2-7; CDR3 DNA: TGTGCCAGCAGCCGGACAGGGCCCTACGAGCAGTACTTC; CDR3 protein: CASSRTGPYEQYF
clone size: .; V gene: TRBV6-1; D gene: TRBD1; J gene: TRBJ1-1; CDR3 DNA: TGTGCCAGCAGTGTAGGGACAGTAGAAGAAGCTTTCTTT; CDR3 protein: CASSVGTVEEAFF
clone size: .; V gene: TRBV11-2; D gene: TRBD1; J gene: TRBJ2-7; CDR3 DNA: TGTGCCAGCAGTCCTTTTCCAGGACAGGGAACCTACGAGCAGTACTTC; CDR3 protein: CASSPFPGQGTYEQYF
clone size: .; V gene: TRBV2; D gene: TRBD2; J gene: TRBJ2-2; CDR3 DNA: TGTGCCAGCAGTTTAGCGGGCGCCTCTAACACCGGGGAGCTGTTTTTT; CDR3 protein: CASSLAGASNTGELFF
clone size: .; V gene: TRBV9; D gene: .; J gene: TRBJ1-2; CDR3 DNA: TGTGCCAGCAGCTCCCGAGGAGGGGGGGCAAACTATGGCTACACCTTC; CDR3 protein: CASSSRGGGANYGYTF
clone size: .; V gene: TRBV7-2; D gene: .; J gene: TRBJ2-1; CDR3 DNA: TGTGCCAGCAGCTTAGGCGGGCCAGGGAGGGAGCAGTTCTTC; CDR3 protein: CASSLGGPGREQFF
clone size: .; V gene: TRBV7-2; D gene: .; J gene: TRBJ2-3; CDR3 DNA: TGTGCCAGCAGCCCGACTACAGATACGCAGTATTTT; CDR3 protein: CASSPTTDTQYF
clone size: .; V gene: TRBV6-4; D gene: .; J gene: TRBJ1-1; CDR3 DNA: TGTGCCAGCAGACCAAGGGGGGGTGGGAACACTGAAGCTTTCTTT; CDR3 protein: CASRPRGGGNTEAFF
clone size: once; V gene: TRBV29-1; D gene: TRBD1; J gene: TRBJ1-2; CDR3 DNA: TGCAGCGTTGACCCGGGACAGAAGGTCGGCTACACCTTC; CDR3 protein: CSVDPGQKVGYTF
clone size: .; V gene: TRBV7-9; D gene: TRBD1; J gene: TRBJ2-7; CDR3 DNA: TGTGCCAGCAGCTTAGCGGGGACAGCCTTGAGGTACGAGCAGTACTTC; CDR3 protein: CASSLAGTALRYEQYF
clone size: .; V gene: TRBV27; D gene: .; J gene: TRBJ2-5; CDR3 DNA: TGTGCCAGCAGTCGGGGGACAGTCCAAGAGACCCAGTACTTC; CDR3 protein: CASSRGTVQETQYF
clone size: .; V gene: TRBV18; D gene: .; J gene: TRBJ2-7; CDR3 DNA: TGTGCCAGCTCACCGACGGAGAGCTCCTACGAGCAGTACTTC; CDR3 protein: CASSPTESSYEQYF
clone size: .; V gene: TRBV9; D gene: TRBD1; J gene: TRBJ1-2; CDR3 DNA: TGTGCCAGCAGCGCCAGGGGGCGAAGGGGCTACACCTTC; CDR3 protein: CASSARGRRGYTF
clone size: .; V gene: TRBV28; D gene: TRBD1; J gene: TRBJ1-2; CDR3 DNA: TGTGCCAGCAGCCAAGGACAGGGGGCGGAAGGCTACACCTTC; CDR3 protein: CASSQGQGAEGYTF
clone size: .; V gene: TRBV6-5; D gene: .; J gene: TRBJ1-1; CDR3 DNA: TGTGCCAGCAGTTACAGGGGCCGAAACACTGAAGCTTTCTTT; CDR3 protein: CASSYRGRNTEAFF
clone size: .; V gene: TRBV18; D gene: TRBD1; J gene: TRBJ2-3; CDR3 DNA: TGTGCCAGCTCAACAGGGGGCGCGACAGATACGCAGTATTTT; CDR3 protein: CASSTGGATDTQYF
clone size: .; V gene: TRBV7-2; D gene: .; J gene: TRBJ2-1; CDR3 DNA: TGTGCCAGCAGCTTAGTAGGGCGGGGTGGGCAGTTCTTC; CDR3 protein: CASSLVGRGGQFF
clone size: .; V gene: TRBV2; D gene: .; J gene: TRBJ1-1; CDR3 DNA: TGTGCCAGCAGTCCTGTGGCCAGATTGAACACTGAAGCTTTCTTT; CDR3 protein: CASSPVARLNTEAFF
clone size: .; V gene: TRBV5-4; D gene: TRBD2; J gene: TRBJ2-3; CDR3 DNA: TGTGCCAGCACTGAAGGACTAGCCCCAGATACGCAGTATTTT; CDR3 protein: CASTEGLAPDTQYF
clone size: .; V gene: TRBV5-4; D gene: .; J gene: TRBJ2-7; CDR3 DNA: TGTGCCAGCAGCTGGAGTCCCCAGTCCTACGAGCAGTACTTC; CDR3 protein: CASSWSPQSYEQYF